The rows below give T cell receptor beta chains drawn from one sample of a study of cytomegalovirus exposure and HLA in healthy donors. TCRdb's copy holds only in-frame clones and misses some; the assay was immunoSEQ multiplex PCR. This repertoire shows around 190,000 clones, about 86% found once; its top ten account for around 0.3%. Sequenced sample: PBMCs. The source of these receptors is a woman aged 25 to 45 in good health and CMV-seronegative. CDR3s include the opening cysteine and the closing phenylalanine or tryptophan. Each record gives: V gene, D gene, clone size, J gene, CDR3 DNA, CDR3 protein. The D gene is left open where the match is weak. A clone size is listed for some rows: how often the clone was seen (once, few, many), or a class if it is expanded.

V: TRBV5-4; D: -; size: -; J: TRBJ2-3; DNA: TGTGCCAGCAGCTCATCTAGTGGGGATACGCAGTATTTT; CDR3: CASSSSSGDTQYF
V: TRBV5-1; D: -; size: -; J: TRBJ1-6; DNA: TGCGCCAGCAGCTTGGCCGGTATGATGGGAGAAGGATCACCCCTCCACTTT; CDR3: CASSLAGMMGEGSPLHF
V: TRBV28; D: TRBD1; size: -; J: TRBJ2-2; DNA: TGTGCCAGCAGTTATAACAGGGGGAATACCGGGGAGCTGTTTTTT; CDR3: CASSYNRGNTGELFF
V: TRBV7-3; D: -; size: -; J: TRBJ2-5; DNA: TGTGCCAGCAGCTTCACAGGGTCGTCCGAGACCCAGTACTTC; CDR3: CASSFTGSSETQYF
V: TRBV19; D: -; size: -; J: TRBJ2-6; DNA: TGTGCCAGTAGTATCAACCGGGTGTACTCTGGGGCCAACGTCCTGACTTTC; CDR3: CASSINRVYSGANVLTF
V: TRBV29-1; D: TRBD1; size: -; J: TRBJ2-7; DNA: TGCAGCGTTGAAGATGAGGGGGACAGGGAGTACTTC; CDR3: CSVEDEGDREYF
V: TRBV27; D: TRBD1; size: -; J: TRBJ2-7; DNA: TGTGCCAGCAGTTCTTGGACAGGGGGTTCGTACGAGCAGTACTTC; CDR3: CASSSWTGGSYEQYF
V: TRBV7-2; D: TRBD2; size: -; J: TRBJ2-2; DNA: TGTGCCAGCAGCCCGAGGACTAGCGGGAGGGCTAACACCGGGGAGCTGTTTTTT; CDR3: CASSPRTSGRANTGELFF
V: TRBV9; D: TRBD2; size: -; J: TRBJ2-1; DNA: TGTGCCAGCAGCGTAGTAGGTAGCGGGGTCAATGAGCAGTTCTTC; CDR3: CASSVVGSGVNEQFF
V: TRBV18; D: -; size: -; J: TRBJ2-5; DNA: TGTGCCAGCTCCCCCGGTGCGGAGACCCAGTACTTC; CDR3: CASSPGAETQYF
V: TRBV5-4; D: -; size: -; J: TRBJ1-1; DNA: TGTGCCAGCAGCCCGGACAGTTCTGGGACTGAAGCTTTCTTT; CDR3: CASSPDSSGTEAFF
V: TRBV2; D: TRBD2; size: -; J: TRBJ2-5; DNA: TGTGCCAGCATGGGACTAGCGGGAGCCTCCCAAGAGACCCAGTACTTC; CDR3: CASMGLAGASQETQYF
V: TRBV4-1; D: -; size: once; J: TRBJ1-4; DNA: TGCGCCAGCAGCCAGAGCCCCAGGCCTAATGAAAAACTGTTTTTT; CDR3: CASSQSPRPNEKLFF
V: TRBV11-2; D: -; size: -; J: TRBJ2-7; DNA: TGTGCCAGCAGCTTAGATACGGGACACCTAAGCTACGAGCAGTACTTC; CDR3: CASSLDTGHLSYEQYF
V: TRBV5-8; D: -; size: -; J: TRBJ2-1; DNA: TGTGCCAGCAGCTTGTTAGGGGAAACCTACAATGAGCAGTTCTTC; CDR3: CASSLLGETYNEQFF
V: TRBV18; D: -; size: -; J: TRBJ1-1; DNA: TGTGCCAGCTCACCACGGAAGGGAGCTGAAGCTTTCTTT; CDR3: CASSPRKGAEAFF
V: TRBV4-1; D: TRBD1; size: -; J: TRBJ1-1; DNA: TGCGCCAGCAGCCAAGACGCTCCGGGACAGGGATTGAACACTGAAGCTTTCTTT; CDR3: CASSQDAPGQGLNTEAFF
V: TRBV6-1; D: -; size: -; J: TRBJ1-2; DNA: TGTGCCAGCACTAGTACGCGCTATGGCTACACCTTC; CDR3: CASTSTRYGYTF
V: TRBV6-1; D: TRBD1; size: -; J: TRBJ2-7; DNA: TGTGCCAGCAGAGAGACAGGGGTGGTCTACGAGCAGTACTTC; CDR3: CASRETGVVYEQYF
V: TRBV6-4; D: -; size: once; J: TRBJ1-2; DNA: TGTGCCAGCAGCCCCGGGGGGGGGAGCCCCTATGGCTACACCTTC; CDR3: CASSPGGGSPYGYTF
V: TRBV2; D: TRBD1; size: few; J: TRBJ2-2; DNA: TGTGCCAGCAGTGACGACAGGGGGACCGGGGAGCTGTTTTTT; CDR3: CASSDDRGTGELFF
V: TRBV5-1; D: TRBD2; size: -; J: TRBJ2-1; DNA: TGCGCCAGCAGCTTGGTTCTAGCGGGAGAAAATGAGCAGTTCTTC; CDR3: CASSLVLAGENEQFF
V: TRBV19; D: TRBD1; size: -; J: TRBJ1-5; DNA: TGTGCCAGCACAGTAGTAATCGGTTGGCTGGGACAGAGCAATCAGCCCCAGCATTTT; CDR3: CASTVVIGWLGQSNQPQHF
V: TRBV5-1; D: -; size: -; J: TRBJ2-3; DNA: TGCGCCAGCAGCTGGTCTTTAGGAGCAGATACGCAGTATTTT; CDR3: CASSWSLGADTQYF
V: TRBV28; D: TRBD2; size: -; J: TRBJ2-1; DNA: TGTGCCAGCAGTTTCGGACTAGCGGGGGGCAATGAGCAGTTCTTC; CDR3: CASSFGLAGGNEQFF
V: TRBV2; D: -; size: -; J: TRBJ2-7; DNA: TGTGCCAGCAGTGTAGATTACGGGAGAGGGTCCCTCAGAAACTACGAGCAGTACTTC; CDR3: CASSVDYGRGSLRNYEQYF
V: TRBV9; D: -; size: once; J: TRBJ2-1; DNA: TGTGCCAGCAGCCCAGGGATTGGCTCCTACAATGAGCAGTTCTTC; CDR3: CASSPGIGSYNEQFF
V: TRBV7-9; D: TRBD2; size: -; J: TRBJ2-1; DNA: TGTGCCAGCAGCTTGAGTCTAGCGGGTTCATACAATGAGCAGTTCTTC; CDR3: CASSLSLAGSYNEQFF
V: TRBV4-1; D: -; size: -; J: TRBJ2-7; DNA: TGCGCCAGCAGCCAAGTGGGGGGGCGCGCTAACGAGCAGTACTTC; CDR3: CASSQVGGRANEQYF
V: TRBV19; D: -; size: -; J: TRBJ1-5; DNA: TGTGCCAGTAGTATCGACACCGAAATCTGGAATCAGCCCCAGCATTTT; CDR3: CASSIDTEIWNQPQHF
V: TRBV2; D: TRBD2; size: -; J: TRBJ2-3; DNA: TGTGCCAGCCTTGGACTAGCGCAGAGCACAGATACGCAGTATTTT; CDR3: CASLGLAQSTDTQYF
V: TRBV6-5; D: TRBD2; size: -; J: TRBJ2-1; DNA: TGTGCCAGCAGGTACCTAGCGGGTTACAATGAGCAGTTCTTC; CDR3: CASRYLAGYNEQFF
V: TRBV2; D: -; size: -; J: TRBJ2-7; DNA: TGTGCCAGCAACCAAAACAGCCCTCTGGACGAGCAGTACTTC; CDR3: CASNQNSPLDEQYF
V: TRBV5-6; D: -; size: -; J: TRBJ2-4; DNA: TGTGCCAGCAGCTTGGTACGGGAAAACATTCAGTACTTC; CDR3: CASSLVRENIQYF
V: TRBV27; D: -; size: -; J: TRBJ2-1; DNA: TGTGCCAGCAGTCTCTTGGGGGCCAAGGTTGAGCAGTTCTTC; CDR3: CASSLLGAKVEQFF
V: TRBV5-1; D: -; size: -; J: TRBJ2-7; DNA: TGCGCCAGCAGCTTGGCCGTAACCGCTAGTGTCGACGAGCAGTACTTC; CDR3: CASSLAVTASVDEQYF
V: TRBV5-1; D: -; size: -; J: TRBJ2-3; DNA: TGCGCCAGCAGCTTGGGCCAGAACACAGATACGCAGTATTTT; CDR3: CASSLGQNTDTQYF
V: TRBV6-1; D: -; size: -; J: TRBJ2-5; DNA: TGTGCCAGCAGTGAATGGTTAAGCGAGACCCAGTACTTC; CDR3: CASSEWLSETQYF
V: TRBV27; D: -; size: -; J: TRBJ2-2; DNA: TGTGCCAGCAGTTTAGGTGTTCGAGCCGGGGAGCTGTTTTTT; CDR3: CASSLGVRAGELFF
V: TRBV27; D: -; size: -; J: TRBJ2-1; DNA: TGTGCCAGCAGCCATGGAGCGGGTCAGCAGTTCTTC; CDR3: CASSHGAGQQFF
V: TRBV6-1; D: -; size: -; J: TRBJ2-1; DNA: TGTGCCAGCAGTGAAATTCAGAACAATGAGCAGTTCTTC; CDR3: CASSEIQNNEQFF
V: TRBV11-2; D: -; size: -; J: TRBJ2-7; DNA: TGTGCCAGCAGCTTCCTGGGTCTGACAGATCCCTACGAGCAGTACTTC; CDR3: CASSFLGLTDPYEQYF
V: TRBV18; D: -; size: -; J: TRBJ1-2; DNA: TGTGCCAGCTCACCACAACGGGAACTTAACTATGGCTACACCTTC; CDR3: CASSPQRELNYGYTF
V: TRBV7-6; D: TRBD2; size: once; J: TRBJ2-7; DNA: TGTGCCAGCAGCTTAGGGAGGGGCACTAGCGACGAGCAGTACTTC; CDR3: CASSLGRGTSDEQYF
V: TRBV5-1; D: TRBD2; size: -; J: TRBJ2-3; DNA: TGCGCCAGCAGCCTAGGGACTAGCGGGGCCACAGATACGCAGTATTTT; CDR3: CASSLGTSGATDTQYF
V: TRBV4-3; D: TRBD1; size: once; J: TRBJ2-5; DNA: TGCGCCAGCAGCCAAGAGGGAACAGGGGGCTGGGAGACCCAGTACTTC; CDR3: CASSQEGTGGWETQYF
V: TRBV4-1; D: -; size: -; J: TRBJ2-2; DNA: TGCGCCAGCAGCCAAGAAGCGCGAGCTGTGTACTTGCTGTTTTTT; CDR3: CASSQEARAVYLLFF
V: TRBV2; D: -; size: -; J: TRBJ1-1; DNA: TGTGCCAGCAGTCCTCAGGCTACGAACACTGAAGCTTTCTTT; CDR3: CASSPQATNTEAFF